This T cell receptor beta chain stems from a study of CD8 T cells in Susac syndrome. Germline V CDR1 and CDR2: LGHDT, YNNKEL (reference sequence). The V gene lost 1 base and the J gene lost 5 bases, with 14 bases spanning the gap. The CDR3 is made up of 15 amino acids. RNA, at about 0.45 to 1 ug, was reverse transcribed with random hexamers. TCRdb called the immunoSEQ multiplex PCR reads again in MiXCR, with one record for every CDR3 protein. The table includes roughly 80,000 distinct CDR3 sequences, around 94% detected once. V is TRBV3-1 and J is TRBJ2-5; D may correspond to TRBD1 or TRBD2 (5 bases each). Sequenced input: CD8+ T cells from PBMCs. The source of this sequence is a human donor with Susac syndrome. CDR3 residues: CASSQAEGPGETQYF. CDR3 bases: TGTGCCAGCAGCCAAGCAGAGGGGCCTGGGGAGACCCAGTACTTC.